The rows below give T cell receptor beta chains drawn from one sample of a study of blood T cell repertoires in COVID-19. The repertoire was sequenced with immunoSEQ multiplex PCR; TCRdb's copy has only in-frame clones and lacks some. The sample consists of 140,000 to 150,000 clones, 80% to 90% of them appearing once. Specimen: peripheral blood. These receptors originate from a human donor with acute or convalescent COVID-19. The donor label of this sample is uncertain. CDR3s include the opening cysteine and the closing phenylalanine or tryptophan.

v_call	cdr3_aa
TRBV19	CASTPEGEPYGYTF
TRBV5-4	CASSLREGGYNEQFF
TRBV5-4	CASSRFFRDTEAFF
TRBV5-6	CASSPGDVFYGYTF
TRBV6-4	CASSDGGGNSPLHF
TRBV7-3	CASSLPTSQTGGNEKLFF
TRBV30	CAWSVHNYEQYF
TRBV29-1	CSVEQGANEQYF
TRBV5-1	CASSLDLGGMNTEAFF
TRBV11-2	CASSLGDRDRASNSPLHF
TRBV2	CASSEQGQIKNIQYF
TRBV4-2	CASSQERASTDTQYF
TRBV29-1	CSVEDGGSEKLFF
TRBV5-1	CASSWGGDSYNEQFF
TRBV6-5	CASSHPSQGAYGYTF
TRBV7-9	CASSLGWGQGEGEAFF
TRBV7-2	CASSLSREEGYTF
TRBV7-9	CASSPDRGAEGYGYTF
TRBV2	CASSDGGTYQPQHF
TRBV5-5	CASSLGQGIGNSPLHF
TRBV27	CASMTGQGFDTEAFF
TRBV4-2	CASAVALNTEAFF
TRBV4-2	CASSQEGQGQNTGELFF
TRBV7-6	CASSLAGGSPFTDTQYF
TRBV10-3	CAPTGTAQLWGYTF
TRBV19	CASGVFNSPLHF
TRBV5-6	CASSLLSYTGELFF
TRBV24-1	CATSDPTGGPYNEQFF
TRBV3-1/TRBV3-2	CASSPDTNSPLHF
TRBV27	CASSNPTGYGYTF
TRBV19	CASSTPDRGDSPLHF
TRBV27	CASSLSSPGLYGYTF
TRBV27	CASSLRDYIHEQFF
TRBV19	CASRPGQLILNTEAFF
TRBV5-6	CASSLARQGLNTEAFF
TRBV20-1	CSASRGGANYGYTF
TRBV19	CASSISGGSRQPQHF
TRBV9	CASSVAGSGGAGDTQYF
TRBV24-1	CATSERGPGNQPQHF
TRBV6-5	CASSYNRETYEQYF
TRBV27	CASRRQAGFNTGELFF
TRBV7-9	CASSLQGYGELFF
TRBV7-8	CASSPDWTGVTDTQYF
TRBV6-5	CASSPGGQRYTF
TRBV4-2	CASSQDLDRAYGYTF
TRBV5-1	CASSFSSNTGELFF
TRBV15	CATSRDVRTEAFF